These 28 T cell receptor beta chains share one sample of origin, sequenced in a study of blood T cell repertoires in COVID-19. TCRdb's table, derived via immunoSEQ multiplex PCR, lists solely in-frame clones and lacks some. The sample carries some 260,000 clones, about 79% recorded once. Sequencing was done on a sample of peripheral blood. The receptors were sampled from a man at least 80 years old with acute or convalescent COVID-19.

The count of this clone is one. The chain employs TRBV7-2 and TRBJ2-3, with 7 bases aligning to TRBD2. Germline V lookup: CDR1 SGHTA, CDR2 FQGNSA. This CDR3 is 15 amino acids long. V gave up 5 bases and J gave up 3 bases; unmatched junction bases: 8. The DNA for the CDR3 is TGTGCCAGCAGCCGTGGGAGGGGCCGGACAGATACGCAGTATTTT. It specifies CASSRGRGRTDTQYF.

This clone was seen just once. The chain employs TRBV30 and TRBJ1-3; D not certain. Germline V CDR1 and CDR2: GTSNPN, SVGIG (reference sequence). V dropped 2 bases and J dropped 0 bases, with 8 bases sitting between them. CDR3 length: 14 residues. This CDR3 reads CAWSLGTSGNTIYF. The CDR3 nucleotides read TGTGCCTGGAGTCTGGGCACCTCTGGAAACACCATATATTTT.

V and J are TRBV11-2 and TRBJ2-3; TRBD2 aligns across 14 bases. V lost 2 bases to trimming and J lost 0 bases; unmatched junction nucleotides: 4. This CDR3 contains 18 residues. Germline loops: CDR1 SGHAT, CDR2 FQNNGV. CDR3 protein: CASSLPGLAGGSTDTQYF. The CDR3 nucleotides read TGTGCCAGCAGCTTACCTGGACTAGCGGGAGGTAGCACAGATACGCAGTATTTT. Supplemented by reference TRBV11-2 and TRBJ2-3, the full variable domain reads EAGVAQSPRYKIIEKRQSVAFWCNPISGHATLYWYQQILGQGPKLLIQFQNNGVVDDSQLPKDRFSAERLKGVDSTLKIQPAKLEDSAVYLCASSLPGLAGGSTDTQYFGPGTRLTVL.

The chain's CDR3 is CASSPIGTSEGEQYF. Written as DNA, the CDR3 is TGTGCCAGCTCACCGATCGGGACTAGCGAAGGCGAGCAGTACTTC. The chain carries TRBV18 and TRBJ2-7, with 10 bases that match TRBD2. Germline CDR1 and CDR2: KGHSH and LQKENI. V trimming: 3 bases; J trimming: 6 bases; junction bases outside the gene matches: 8. This CDR3 region has 15 residues.

This clone was found once. The chain is built from TRBV11-2 and TRBJ1-4, with D uncertain. The length of the CDR3 is 15 residues. With 5 bases removed from V and 1 base from J, the gap between germline ends came to 11 bases. Germline CDR1 and CDR2: SGHAT and FQNNGV. CDR3 sequence (DNA): TGTGCCAGCAGCCCGAGCGGGCGAACTAATGAAAAACTGTTTTTT. Protein product: CASSPSGRTNEKLFF.

J is TRBJ1-1 and V is TRBV6-6; 12 positions agree with TRBD1. J gave up 6 bases and V 8 bases, and 7 bases lay outside the gene matches. CDR1 MNHNY and CDR2 SVGAGI come from the germline V gene (reference sequence). This CDR3 region has 14 residues. The CDR3 region has the DNA TGTGCCAGCGGTCCGGGACAGGGGGCGGCTGAAGCTTTCTTT. Its translation is CASGPGQGAAEAFF.

The rearrangement uses TRBV6-5 and TRBJ2-1; the match to TRBD1 covers 7 bases. The ends lost 5 bases at V and 14 bases at J; junction bases unmatched: 15. This CDR3 spans 14 amino acids. Looked up from germline, CDR1 is MNHEY and CDR2 is SVGAGI. The DNA for the CDR3 is TGTGCCAGCAGTAGGGACAGCCCAACCCCCGGGAAGTTCTTC. Its translation is CASSRDSPTPGKFF.

CDR3 sequence reads: CASSLSPNTEAFF. In DNA form, the CDR3 reads TGTGCCAGCAGTCTTAGTCCTAACACTGAAGCTTTCTTT. This chain uses TRBV28 with TRBJ1-1, with unresolved D. The CDR3 loop spans 13 amino acids. The V end was cut by 5 bases, the J end by 2 bases, with 9 bases between. CDR1 and CDR2 (germline): MDHEN, SYDVKM. The variable domain in full, completed from reference TRBV28 and TRBJ1-1, reads DVKVTQSSRYLVKRTGEKVFLECVQDMDHENMFWYRQDPGLGLRLIYFSYDVKMKEKGDIPEGYSVSREKKERFSLILESASTNQTSMYLCASSLSPNTEAFFGQGTRLTVV.

The chain recombines TRBV11-2 with TRBJ2-2; D is perhaps TRBD1 (6 bases). Trimming removed 3 bases from V and 2 bases from J, with 10 bases in between. Germline CDR1 is SGHAT and CDR2 is FQNNGV. CDR3 length: 15 residues. In DNA, the CDR3 is TGTGCCAGCAGCTTCTGGGGGCCAAACACCGGGGAGCTGTTTTTT. Residues: CASSFWGPNTGELFF.

Remarks on this clone: Other DNA sequences of this sample code for an identical CDR3. The chain is built from TRBV5-4 and TRBJ2-7, with 7 bases that match TRBD1. The CDR3 extends over 15 amino acids. J was trimmed by 0 bases and V by 2 bases; bases with no gene match: 5. The germline CDR1 and CDR2 sequences are SGHNT and YYREEE (reference sequence). CDR3 sequence reads: CASSLAGGSSYEQYF. In DNA form, the CDR3 reads TGTGCCAGCAGCTTAGCAGGGGGAAGCTCCTACGAGCAGTACTTC.

In regard to this clone: This same CDR3 is encoded by further DNA sequences in the sample. The chain links TRBV5-1 to TRBJ1-4, with 8 bases fitting TRBD1. Germline CDR1 and CDR2: SGHRS and YFSETQ. J lost 5 bases, V lost 0 bases, and 0 bases had no gene match. The CDR3 spans 14 residues. The CDR3 DNA follows: TGCGCCAGCAGCTTGGGGACAGGGAATGAAAAACTGTTTTTT. This sequence encodes CASSLGTGNEKLFF.

V and J are TRBV6-6 and TRBJ2-2; possibly TRBD2 for D (5 bases). Trimming took off 8 bases at V and 1 base at J, with 17 bases between the two ends. The germline V gene has CDR1 MNHNY and CDR2 SVGAGI (reference sequence). The CDR3 has 16 residues. Here the CDR3 reads CASSPAGVGNTGELFF. The CDR3 coding sequence is TGTGCCAGCTCCCCCGCCGGGGTAGGGAACACCGGGGAGCTGTTTTTT.

The table lists this clone with a count of one. This CDR3 reads CASSPRTGSTDTQYF. In DNA form, the CDR3 reads TGTGCCAGCAGCCCGCGGACAGGGAGCACAGATACGCAGTATTTT. The genes are TRBV7-9 and TRBJ2-3; 8 bases are shared with TRBD1. V lost 5 bases and J lost 0; bases outside the gene matches: 4. From germline, CDR1 is SEHNR and CDR2 FQNEAQ (reference sequence). This CDR3 has 15 residues.

The gene calls are TRBV7-2 and TRBJ1-2; 12 nucleotides line up with TRBD1. V shed 5 bases, J shed 5 bases, and the junction held 3 bases outside the gene matches. The CDR3 totals 14 residues. Germline assignment: CDR1 SGHTA and CDR2 FQGNSA. The CDR3 nucleotides read TGTGCCAGCAGCCGGGACAGGGGGCCGTATGGCTACACCTTC. Amino acids: CASSRDRGPYGYTF.

This clone was detected once. The V and J genes are TRBV5-1 and TRBJ1-1; D possibly corresponds to TRBD1 (6 bases). Germline-derived CDR1 and CDR2 are SGHRS and YFSETQ. V was cut by 5 bases and J by 5 bases, with 13 bases left in between. The CDR3 totals 13 residues. CDR3: CASRRGGGTEAFF. CDR3 bases: TGCGCCAGCAGAAGGGGGGGCGGAACTGAAGCTTTCTTT.

The CDR3 sequence: CASSHVRRDNTGELFF. The CDR3 DNA reads TGTGCCAGCTCGCACGTCAGGAGGGATAACACCGGGGAGCTGTTTTTT. The chain joins TRBV18 to TRBJ2-2; D is possibly TRBD2 (6 bases). V dropped 6 bases and J dropped 2 bases, with 16 bases sitting between them. Germline CDR1 reads KGHSH; CDR2 reads LQKENI. CDR3 length equals 16 residues.

V usage is TRBV2 and J usage is TRBJ2-1; TRBD1 agrees at 9 bases. In germline, CDR1 is SNHLY, CDR2 FYNNEI. J was trimmed by 4 bases and V by 7 bases; bases with no gene match: 8. This CDR3 is 15 amino acids long. The CDR3: CASNSDRGSYNEQFF. The CDR3 region has the DNA TGTGCCAGCAACTCGGACAGGGGAAGTTACAATGAGCAGTTCTTC.

As for this clone: Other nucleotide sequences from this sample produce the same CDR3. The genes are TRBV18 and TRBJ2-3, with 11 nucleotides matching TRBD2. V shed 5 bases and J 3 bases; nucleotides not matched to a gene: 4. Germline values: CDR1 KGHSH, CDR2 LQKENI. The CDR3 is 15 amino acids. The chain's CDR3 is CASSTRTSGTDTQYF. The CDR3 bases are TGTGCCAGCTCAACTCGGACTAGCGGGACAGATACGCAGTATTTT.

This clone was seen only once. The chain combines TRBV9 with TRBJ2-7; D unresolved. V gave up 7 bases and J gave up 5 bases, with 13 bases separating them. The CDR3 runs to 12 residues. From germline, CDR1 is SGDLS and CDR2 YYNGEE. The CDR3 sequence: CASLRARDEQYF. CDR3 sequence (DNA): TGTGCCAGCTTGCGAGCCCGGGACGAGCAGTACTTC.

The chain employs TRBV19 and TRBJ1-6, with D hard to call. CDR3 length: 14 amino acids. Per the germline V gene, CDR1 is LNHDA and CDR2 is SQIVND (reference sequence). V was cut by 3 bases and J by 8 bases, with 11 bases left in between. CDR3 in DNA: TGTGCCAGTAGTATTTCCCATGAGGATTCACCCCTCCACTTT. It specifies CASSISHEDSPLHF.

This chain joins TRBV9 and TRBJ2-2; 7 bases map to TRBD2. The length of the CDR3 is 13 residues. V dropped 4 bases and J dropped 4; count of bases not matched to a gene: 1. Germline loops: CDR1 SGDLS, CDR2 YYNGEE. DNA for the CDR3: TGTGCCAGCAGCCCGGGGGGCACCGGGGAGCTGTTTTTT. This sequence encodes CASSPGGTGELFF.

V is TRBV3-1 (or the pseudogene TRBV3-2) and J is TRBJ1-1; D ambiguous. This CDR3 contains 16 residues. CDR1 and CDR2 (germline): LGHDT, YNNKEL (reference sequence). The germline V and J ends were trimmed by 4 bases and 0 bases, with 15 bases remaining between them. The CDR3 sequence is CASSLRRGTVNTEAFF. CDR3 coding DNA: TGTGCCAGCAGCCTCCGACGCGGCACGGTGAACACTGAAGCTTTCTTT.

The chain combines TRBV5-1 with TRBJ1-5; D not resolved. Germline CDR1 reads SGHRS; CDR2 reads YFSETQ. Deletions cut 0 bases from V and 4 bases from J, with 5 bases between. This CDR3 spans 13 amino acids. CDR3 coding DNA: TGCGCCAGCAGCTTGGCTGTGAATCAGCCCCAGCATTTT. Residues: CASSLAVNQPQHF.

The chain links TRBV4-1 to TRBJ2-7; the D gene is possibly TRBD1 (6 bases). Germline CDR1 is MGHRA and CDR2 is YSYEKL. The CDR3 covers 15 residues. V lost 4 bases to trimming and J lost 1 base, with 14 bases between them. The chain's CDR3 is CASSRTRDKSYEQYF. The CDR3 nucleotides read TGCGCCAGCAGCCGAACCCGGGACAAGTCCTACGAGCAGTACTTC.

This chain uses TRBV6-1 with TRBJ2-1, with 11 bases that match TRBD2. Losses at the gene ends were 4 bases for V and 6 bases for J; bases not matched to a gene: 8. The CDR3 spans 16 residues. Germline V gives CDR1 MNHNS, CDR2 SASEGT. The CDR3 here is CASSALLAGVTNEQFF. CDR3 DNA: TGTGCCAGCAGTGCTCTACTAGCGGGAGTAACCAATGAGCAGTTCTTC.

The genes are TRBV6-6 and TRBJ2-1; D is perhaps TRBD1 (6 bases). The CDR3 loop spans 16 amino acids. Trimming removed 2 bases from V and 1 base from J, with 12 bases in between. CDR1 is MNHNY, CDR2 SVGAGI, per germline (reference sequence). CDR3 DNA: TGTGCCAGCAGTTACCCCGCAAGGGGGTCCTACAATGAGCAGTTCTTC. This sequence encodes CASSYPARGSYNEQFF.

This sequence joins TRBV4-1 and TRBJ2-4, with D possibly being TRBD1 (5 bases). Germline loops: CDR1 MGHRA, CDR2 YSYEKL. The V end was cut by 1 base, the J end by 6 bases, with 13 bases between. This CDR3 has 15 residues. As DNA, the CDR3 is TGCGCCAGCAGCCAAGGGGGAAGGGGATTAAACATTCAGTACTTC. This gives the protein CASSQGGRGLNIQYF.

The chain couples TRBV6-1 to TRBJ1-6; maybe TRBD1 (5 bases). Deletions cut 1 base from V and 10 bases from J, with 11 bases between. The length of the CDR3 is 14 residues. Germline V gene lookup returns CDR1 MNHNS and CDR2 SASEGT. For the CDR3, the DNA is TGTGCCAGCAGTGAAGGGGGCATAAGCTCACCCCTCCACTTT. Its translation: CASSEGGISSPLHF.